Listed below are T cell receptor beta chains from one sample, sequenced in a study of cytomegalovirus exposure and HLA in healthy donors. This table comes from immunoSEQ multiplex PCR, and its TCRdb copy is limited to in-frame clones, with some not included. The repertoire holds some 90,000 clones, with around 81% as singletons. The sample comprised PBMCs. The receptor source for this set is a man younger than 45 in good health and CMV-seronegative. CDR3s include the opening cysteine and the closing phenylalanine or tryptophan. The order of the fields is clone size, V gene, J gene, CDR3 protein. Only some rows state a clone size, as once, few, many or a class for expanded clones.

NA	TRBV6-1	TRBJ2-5	CASSEGLTGRQYF
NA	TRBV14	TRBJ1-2	CASSQAVTPGFSGYTF
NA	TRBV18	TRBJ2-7	CASSPPTRGQTYEQYF
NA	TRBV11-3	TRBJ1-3	CASSLIGVSGNTIYF
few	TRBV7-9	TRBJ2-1	CASSLGWDSDMNNEQFF
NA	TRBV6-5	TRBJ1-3	CASSYGQGNTIYF
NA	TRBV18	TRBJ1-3	CASSPPLRGQNGNTIYF
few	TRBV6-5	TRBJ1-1	CASRAPGGAAFF
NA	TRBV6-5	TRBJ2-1	CASSYWGRDEQFF
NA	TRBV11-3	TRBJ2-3	CASSSTTGTGATQYF
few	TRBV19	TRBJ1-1	CASSIPLGQYTEAFF
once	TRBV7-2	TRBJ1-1	CASSLHGTEAFF
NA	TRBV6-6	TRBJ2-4	CASSYSRGQVGDIQYF
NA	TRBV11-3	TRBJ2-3	CASSLGTGRDTQYF
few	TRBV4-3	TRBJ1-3	CASSQDESFPLGNTIYF
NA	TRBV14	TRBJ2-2	CASSPHPRTGESSNTGELFF
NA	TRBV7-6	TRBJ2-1	CASSSPPPTSGSPYNEQFF
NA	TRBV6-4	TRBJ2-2	CASSDVANTGELFF
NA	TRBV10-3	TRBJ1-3	CAISGGTGGADGNTIYF
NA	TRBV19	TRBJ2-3	CASSIDPRFNTDTQYF
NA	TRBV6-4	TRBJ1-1	CASSGGGEAFF
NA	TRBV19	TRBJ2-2	CASRMSSGTNTGELFF
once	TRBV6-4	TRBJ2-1	CASSKLWTSGDYNEQFF
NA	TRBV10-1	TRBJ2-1	CASSGKSGRAPNEQFF
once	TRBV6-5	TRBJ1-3	CASSLRTGGGNTIYF
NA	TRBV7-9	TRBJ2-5	CASSLEGGTAGKTQYF
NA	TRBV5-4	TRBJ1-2	CASSGTGEYGYTF
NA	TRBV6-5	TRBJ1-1	CASSSMGANTGAFF
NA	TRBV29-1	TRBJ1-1	CSVMTGGLEAFF
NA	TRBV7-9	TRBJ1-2	CASSFSTDNYGYTF
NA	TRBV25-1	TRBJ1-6	CASSEAETYNSPLHF
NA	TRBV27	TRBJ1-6	CASSRDKQGTRSPLHF
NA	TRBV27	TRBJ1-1	CASSFWQGSGEAFF
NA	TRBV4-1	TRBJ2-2	CASSQSGISGELFF
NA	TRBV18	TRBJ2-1	CASSQQGAGAIGNEQFF
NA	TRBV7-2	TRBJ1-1	CASSWAAEAFF
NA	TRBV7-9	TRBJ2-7	CSSSLVTATYEQYF